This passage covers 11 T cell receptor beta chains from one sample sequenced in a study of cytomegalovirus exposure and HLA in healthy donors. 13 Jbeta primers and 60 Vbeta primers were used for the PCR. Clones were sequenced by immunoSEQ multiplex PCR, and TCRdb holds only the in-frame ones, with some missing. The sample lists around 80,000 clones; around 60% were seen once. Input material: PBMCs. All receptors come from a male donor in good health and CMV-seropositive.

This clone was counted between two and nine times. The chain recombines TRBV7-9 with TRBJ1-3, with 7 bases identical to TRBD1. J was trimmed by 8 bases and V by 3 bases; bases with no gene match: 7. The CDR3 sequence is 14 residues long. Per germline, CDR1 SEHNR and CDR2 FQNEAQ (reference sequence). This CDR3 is CASSFDRVGDTIYF. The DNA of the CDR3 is TGTGCCAGCAGCTTCGACAGGGTAGGAGACACCATATATTTT.

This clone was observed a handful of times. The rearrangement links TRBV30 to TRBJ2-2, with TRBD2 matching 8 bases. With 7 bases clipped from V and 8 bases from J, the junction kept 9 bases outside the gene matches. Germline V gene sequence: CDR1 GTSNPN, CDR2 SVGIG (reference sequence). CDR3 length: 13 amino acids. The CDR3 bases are TGTGCCTTCACTAGCGGCAGGAAGGGGGAGCTGTTTTTT. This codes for CAFTSGRKGELFF.

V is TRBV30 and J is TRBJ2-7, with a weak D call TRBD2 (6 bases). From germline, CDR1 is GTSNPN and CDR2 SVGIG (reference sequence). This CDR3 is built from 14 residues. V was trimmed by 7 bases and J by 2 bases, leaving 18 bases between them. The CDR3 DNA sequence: TGTGCCTTGTCTAGCGTCGGAGGGCCCTACGAGCAGTACTTC. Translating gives CALSSVGGPYEQYF.

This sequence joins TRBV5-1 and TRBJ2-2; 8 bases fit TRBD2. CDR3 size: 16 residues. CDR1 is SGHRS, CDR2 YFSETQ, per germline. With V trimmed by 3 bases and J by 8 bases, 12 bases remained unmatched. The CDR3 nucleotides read TGCGCCAGCAGCTCGTCGCTAGCGGGCCAGATAGGGGAGCTGTTTTTT. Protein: CASSSSLAGQIGELFF.

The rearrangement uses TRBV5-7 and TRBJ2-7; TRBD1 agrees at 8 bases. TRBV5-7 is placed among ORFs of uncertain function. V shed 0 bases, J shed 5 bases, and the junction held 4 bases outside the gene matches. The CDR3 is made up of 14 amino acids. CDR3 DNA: TGTGCCAGCAGCTTGGGACAGGGGATCCACGAGCAGTACTTC. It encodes CASSLGQGIHEQYF.

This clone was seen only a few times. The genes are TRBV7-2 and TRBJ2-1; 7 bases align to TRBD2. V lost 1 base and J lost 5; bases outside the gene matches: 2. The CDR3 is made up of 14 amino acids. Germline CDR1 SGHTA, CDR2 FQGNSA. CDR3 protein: CASSLGAGDNEQFF. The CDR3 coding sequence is TGTGCCAGCAGCTTAGGGGCGGGGGACAATGAGCAGTTCTTC. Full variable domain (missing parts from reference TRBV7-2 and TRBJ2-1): GAGVSQSPSNKVTEKGKDVELRCDPISGHTALYWYRQSLGQGLEFLIYFQGNSAPDKSGLPSDRFSAERTGGSVSTLTIQRTQQEDSAVYLCASSLGAGDNEQFFGPGTRLTVL.

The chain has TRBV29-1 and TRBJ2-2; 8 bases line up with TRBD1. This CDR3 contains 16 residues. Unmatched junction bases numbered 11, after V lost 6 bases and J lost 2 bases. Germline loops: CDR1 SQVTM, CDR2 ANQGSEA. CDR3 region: CSVLGTGKRNTGELFF. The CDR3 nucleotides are TGCAGCGTCTTAGGGACAGGAAAAAGAAACACCGGGGAGCTGTTTTTT.

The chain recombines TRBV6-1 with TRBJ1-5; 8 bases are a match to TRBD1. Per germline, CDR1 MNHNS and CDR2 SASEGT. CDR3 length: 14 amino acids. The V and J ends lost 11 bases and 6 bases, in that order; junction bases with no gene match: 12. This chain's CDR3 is CAGDRGGIGQPQHF. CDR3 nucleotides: TGTGCCGGAGACAGGGGAGGAATCGGTCAGCCCCAGCATTTT.

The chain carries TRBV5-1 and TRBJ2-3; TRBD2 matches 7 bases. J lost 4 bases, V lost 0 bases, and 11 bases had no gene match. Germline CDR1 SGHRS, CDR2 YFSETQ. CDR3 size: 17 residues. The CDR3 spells CASSLELAGVNADTQYF. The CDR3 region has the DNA TGCGCCAGCAGCTTGGAACTGGCGGGAGTTAATGCAGATACGCAGTATTTT.

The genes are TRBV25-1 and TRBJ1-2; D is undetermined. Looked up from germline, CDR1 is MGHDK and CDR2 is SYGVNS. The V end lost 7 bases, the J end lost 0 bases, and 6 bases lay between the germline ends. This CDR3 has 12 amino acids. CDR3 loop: CASTDTNYGYTF. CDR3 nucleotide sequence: TGTGCCAGCACTGATACTAACTATGGCTACACCTTC.

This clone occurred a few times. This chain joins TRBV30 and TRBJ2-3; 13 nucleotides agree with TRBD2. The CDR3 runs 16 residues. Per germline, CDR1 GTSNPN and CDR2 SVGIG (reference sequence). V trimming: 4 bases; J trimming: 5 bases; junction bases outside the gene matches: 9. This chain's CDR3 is CAWTLGLAGARDTQYF. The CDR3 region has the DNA TGTGCCTGGACTCTAGGACTAGCGGGAGCCCGAGATACGCAGTATTTT.